Sequencing of this T cell receptor (beta chain) was carried out in a study of blood T cell repertoires in COVID-19. In the study overall: Specimens from acute and convalescent COVID-19 originated in the United States, Italy and Spain. Nucleic acid was either cDNA or gDNA, and it came from T cells, B-cell-depleted T cells, or PBMCs.

V lost 2 bases and J lost 6; bases outside the gene matches: 4. The CDR3 is 14 residues long. Germline V gene sequence: CDR1 SGHTA, CDR2 FQGTGA. As originally analysed: Using reference gene primer amplification, nucleated cell counts were estimated. Clones were read by immunoSEQ multiplex PCR, and TCRdb kept only the in-frame ones, dropping some. The V and J calls and the clone size are those of that table, but D and trimming were determined from the DNA. The top ten clones hold more than 6.5% of a sample with about 240,000 clones, roughly 86% of them seen once. The clonotype originates from a woman in her seventies with active or convalescent COVID-19. Material: peripheral blood. The chain has TRBV7-3 and TRBJ1-2, with 9 bases fitting TRBD1. CDR3 nucleotides: TGTGCCAGCAGCTTAGGTGGGACAGGGAATGGCTACACCTTC. Translated, it gives CASSLGGTGNGYTF.